The 19 T cell receptor beta chains in this list originate from one sample, sequenced in a study of cytomegalovirus exposure and HLA in healthy donors. The PCR employed 60 Vbeta primers together with 13 Jbeta primers. The method was immunoSEQ multiplex PCR; TCRdb's version includes in-frame clones alone and lacks a portion of them. The sample has roughly 90,000 clones, around 70% seen once. Source material: PBMCs. Source of these receptors: a man younger than 40 in good health and CMV-seropositive.

This sequence joins TRBV7-2 and TRBJ1-1, with 12 bases that match TRBD1. The CDR3 contains 14 residues. CDR1 is SGHTA, CDR2 FQGNSA, per germline. The V segment lost 5 bases and the J segment 7 bases; nucleotides outside the gene matches: 5. The CDR3: CASSGDRGRVEAFF. DNA of the CDR3: TGTGCCAGCAGCGGGGACAGGGGGCGAGTTGAAGCTTTCTTT.

This chain joins TRBV27 and TRBJ1-1, with D unresolved. Trimming stripped 8 bases from V and 0 bases from J, with 16 bases between. The length of the CDR3 is 15 residues. The germline gives CDR1 MNHEY, CDR2 SMNVEV (reference sequence). CDR3 DNA sequence: TGTGCCAGCCTCAAACACCGGGATTTGAACACTGAAGCTTTCTTT. This translates into CASLKHRDLNTEAFF.

V gene TRBV27 combines with J gene TRBJ1-1; D is possibly TRBD1 (6 bases). CDR3 length equals 13 residues. Trimming took off 2 bases at V and 4 bases at J, with 8 bases between the two ends. From germline, CDR1 is MNHEY and CDR2 SMNVEV (reference sequence). This CDR3 is CASSLVRGTEAFF. The DNA of the CDR3 is TGTGCCAGCAGTTTAGTCAGGGGCACTGAAGCTTTCTTT.

This sequence joins TRBV29-1 and TRBJ1-1; TRBD1 agrees at 7 bases. The germline CDR1 and CDR2 sequences are SQVTM and ANQGSEA. After removal of 7 bases from V and 3 bases from J, the junction contained 5 bases not matched to a gene. This CDR3 spans 12 amino acids. The CDR3 sequence: CSAWTGHTEAFF. The CDR3 DNA sequence: TGCAGCGCCTGGACAGGCCACACTGAAGCTTTCTTT.

This chain uses TRBV5-4 with TRBJ2-7, with 8 bases that match TRBD1. The ends lost 4 bases at V and 4 bases at J; junction bases unmatched: 10. Germline assignment: CDR1 SGHNT and CDR2 YYREEE (reference sequence). CDR3 length equals 15 residues. CDR3 sequence: CASSLQGALLYEQYF. The CDR3 DNA follows: TGTGCCAGCAGCCTTCAGGGGGCGCTGTTGTACGAGCAGTACTTC.

The chain is built from TRBV7-2 and TRBJ2-2, with 7 bases identical to TRBD2. CDR3 length: 16 residues. Unmatched junction bases numbered 13, after V lost 6 bases and J lost 6 bases. CDR1 SGHTA and CDR2 FQGNSA come from the germline V gene. The CDR3 region has the DNA TGTGCCAGCAGGCCAGGGCGGGAGAGGGGCTCCGGGGAGCTGTTTTTT. Its translation: CASRPGRERGSGELFF.

V is TRBV6-6 and J is TRBJ2-1; 8 positions agree with TRBD2. J gave up 8 bases and V 11 bases, and 11 bases lay outside the gene matches. CDR1 is MNHNY, CDR2 SVGAGI, per germline (reference sequence). This CDR3 comprises 13 residues. The CDR3 nucleotides are TGTGCCTTTCGGGGGGGCCCGTATGATGAGCAGTTCTTC. Its translation: CAFRGGPYDEQFF.

The chain uses TRBV11-2 and TRBJ1-4; TRBD1 aligns across 7 bases. The V segment lost 5 bases and the J segment 6 bases; nucleotides outside the gene matches: 9. Looked up from germline, CDR1 is SGHAT and CDR2 is FQNNGV. This CDR3 has 15 residues. The CDR3 reads CASSVAGTDDEKLFF. The CDR3, as DNA: TGTGCCAGCAGCGTCGCCGGGACAGATGATGAAAAACTGTTTTTT.

This clone is a singleton in its sample. The chain couples TRBV7-9 to TRBJ2-1; the D is unclear. The CDR3 runs 16 residues. Trimming removed 0 bases at V and 5 bases at J, with 14 bases between. Germline CDR1 and CDR2: SEHNR and FQNEAQ (reference sequence). The CDR3 region is CASSLADSIWDNEQFF. CDR3 bases: TGTGCCAGCAGCTTAGCCGACTCAATATGGGACAATGAGCAGTTCTTC.

J is TRBJ2-1 and V is TRBV29-1; TRBD2 matches 12 bases. The CDR3 extends over 16 amino acids. V gave up 6 bases and J gave up 0 bases; unmatched junction bases: 6. CDR1 SQVTM and CDR2 ANQGSEA come from the germline V gene. CDR3: CSVPGLAGFSYNEQFF. The CDR3 nucleotides are TGCAGCGTACCAGGACTAGCGGGATTCTCCTACAATGAGCAGTTCTTC.

V and J are TRBV6-1 and TRBJ1-1; unclear D gene. Germline CDR1 and CDR2: MNHNS and SASEGT. The CDR3 is 14 residues long. V was trimmed by 6 bases and J by 0 bases, leaving 11 bases between them. The CDR3 loop is CASRIAPVNTEAFF. In DNA form, the CDR3 reads TGTGCCAGCAGAATAGCCCCGGTGAACACTGAAGCTTTCTTT.

This clone was counted between two and nine times. The chain recombines TRBV4-3 with TRBJ1-5; TRBD1 might be the D (5 bases). Germline lookup yields CDR1 LGHNA and CDR2 YSLEER. The CDR3 loop spans 16 amino acids. The germline V and J ends were trimmed by 0 bases and 2 bases, with 11 bases remaining between them. The CDR3 loop is CASSQDRGVGNQPQHF. In DNA, the CDR3 is TGCGCCAGCAGCCAAGATCGGGGGGTTGGCAATCAGCCCCAGCATTTT.

The genes are TRBV11-2 and TRBJ2-3; TRBD2 agrees at 13 bases. CDR1 and CDR2 from the germline V gene are SGHAT and FQNNGV. The ends lost 2 bases at V and 2 bases at J; junction bases unmatched: 4. This CDR3 contains 17 residues. CDR3: CASSLRLAGGTTDTQYF. CDR3 sequence (DNA): TGTGCCAGCAGCTTAAGACTAGCGGGGGGCACCACAGATACGCAGTATTTT.

The J gene is TRBJ1-1, the V gene TRBV7-9; D possibly corresponds to TRBD1 (5 bases). CDR3 size: 14 residues. V lost 5 bases and J 0 bases, leaving 10 bases between the germline ends. Looked up from germline, CDR1 is SEHNR and CDR2 is FQNEAQ (reference sequence). The CDR3 sequence: CASSRQRLNTEAFF. The CDR3 nucleotides are TGTGCCAGCAGCCGACAGCGATTGAACACTGAAGCTTTCTTT.

The chain couples TRBV5-1 to TRBJ1-5, with 8 bases matching TRBD1. With 0 bases clipped from V and 7 bases from J, the junction kept 6 bases outside the gene matches. The CDR3 contains 15 residues. Germline assignment: CDR1 SGHRS and CDR2 YFSETQ. The CDR3 sequence: CASSLGRGQGQPQHF. The CDR3 nucleotides read TGCGCCAGCAGCTTGGGCAGGGGGCAGGGGCAGCCCCAGCATTTT.

Written as DNA, the CDR3 is TGTGCCAGCTCACCATCGGGACAGGGGAACTATGGCTACACCTTC. This codes for CASSPSGQGNYGYTF. This rearrangement joins TRBV18 to TRBJ1-2; the match to TRBD1 covers 10 bases. Germline V lookup: CDR1 KGHSH, CDR2 LQKENI. The CDR3 contains 15 residues. J gave up 2 bases and V 2 bases, and 2 bases lay outside the gene matches.

The DNA for the CDR3 is TGTGCCAGCAGTTTATGGGGACAGGGAAAGGGGGACAATGAGCAGTTCTTC. Protein: CASSLWGQGKGDNEQFF. The gene calls are TRBV28 and TRBJ2-1; 9 bases align to TRBD1. V lost 0 bases, J lost 5 bases, and 8 bases stayed unmatched. In germline, CDR1 is MDHEN, CDR2 SYDVKM. This CDR3 region has 17 residues.

This chain's CDR3 is CASSRLGGPGTGELFF. Written as DNA, the CDR3 is TGTGCCAGCAGTAGGTTGGGGGGGCCGGGCACCGGGGAGCTGTTTTTT. The chain joins TRBV2 to TRBJ2-2, with a weak D call TRBD2 (7 bases). Germline V gives CDR1 SNHLY, CDR2 FYNNEI. V dropped 5 bases and J dropped 4 bases, with 17 bases sitting between them. The CDR3 totals 16 residues.

CDR3 bases: TGTGGAGGGGGGAGCGGGGTAACCCAAGAGACCCAGTACTTC. This codes for CGGGSGVTQETQYF. The V gene is TRBV30, the J gene TRBJ2-5, with D tentatively TRBD2 (7 bases). CDR1 and CDR2 from the germline V gene are GTSNPN and SVGIG (reference sequence). The CDR3 totals 14 residues.